These T cell receptor beta chains were read from a single sample in a study of blood T cell repertoires in COVID-19. Profiled with immunoSEQ multiplex PCR; TCRdb holds only in-frame clones, not every one. Among about 210,000 clones listed, roughly 88% were seen once. The source material was peripheral blood. These receptors originate from a man aged 50 to 59 with active or convalescent COVID-19. The CDR3 runs from the conserved cysteine through the conserved F or W. The D gene is left open where the match is weak. Only some rows state a clone size, as once, few, many or a class for expanded clones.

TRBD1,TRBV28,NA,TRBJ1-1,CASSRRTGPAGNTEAFF,TGTGCCAGCAGTCGTCGGACAGGACCCGCCGGGAACACTGAAGCTTTCTTT
TRBD2,TRBV6-6,NA,TRBJ2-3,CASSPGLAGGITDTQYF,TGTGCCAGCAGTCCCGGCCTAGCGGGAGGTATCACAGATACGCAGTATTTT
NA,TRBV2,NA,TRBJ2-1,CASSETRRVTYNEQFF,TGTGCCAGCAGTGAAACTAGGCGGGTTACCTACAATGAGCAGTTCTTC
NA,TRBV7-2,NA,TRBJ2-5,CASSPVLGGFQETQYF,TGTGCCAGCAGCCCGGTGCTAGGGGGATTCCAAGAGACCCAGTACTTC
TRBD1,TRBV18,NA,TRBJ1-1,CASSPLYTGDGTEAFF,TGTGCCAGCTCACCCCTGTATACAGGGGATGGAACTGAAGCTTTCTTT
NA,TRBV7-9,NA,TRBJ1-2,CASSYSQGILANYGYTF,TGTGCCAGCAGCTATTCCCAGGGGATACTAGCTAACTATGGCTACACCTTC
NA,TRBV5-5,NA,TRBJ1-1,CASGQDKPLTEAFF,TGTGCCAGCGGGCAGGACAAACCGCTAACTGAAGCTTTCTTT
NA,TRBV18,NA,TRBJ1-4,CASSPGDEKLFF,TGTGCCAGCTCCCCGGGAGATGAAAAACTGTTTTTT
TRBD1,TRBV15,NA,TRBJ1-1,CATSRDPRQGGTEAFF,TGTGCCACCAGCAGAGATCCGAGACAGGGCGGCACTGAAGCTTTCTTT
NA,TRBV5-5,NA,TRBJ2-6,CASSLELGQPSGANVLTF,TGTGCCAGCAGCTTGGAACTAGGCCAGCCCTCTGGGGCCAACGTCCTGACTTTC
NA,TRBV21-1,NA,TRBJ2-3,CASSKGAGWADTQYF,TGTGCCAGCAGCAAAGGCGCAGGGTGGGCAGATACGCAGTATTTT
TRBD2,TRBV7-9,NA,TRBJ2-7,CASSLDAGDEQYF,TGTGCCAGCAGCTTAGATGCGGGGGACGAGCAGTACTTC
NA,TRBV4-1,once,TRBJ1-6,CASSQEGYRSSYNSPLHF,TGCGCCAGCAGCCAAGAAGGATACAGGAGCTCCTATAATTCACCCCTCCACTTT
TRBD2,TRBV7-2,NA,TRBJ2-7,CASSLGTSPEQYF,TGTGCCAGCAGCTTAGGGACTAGCCCCGAGCAGTACTTC
NA,TRBV2,few,TRBJ1-2,CASSSQEGYTF,TGTGCCAGCAGCTCACAGGAAGGCTACACCTTC
NA,TRBV15,NA,TRBJ1-3,CATSRMPRQSGNTIYF,TGTGCCACCAGCAGAATGCCCCGACAGTCTGGAAACACCATATATTTT
TRBD2,TRBV6-5,NA,TRBJ2-5,CSSGGGTPGETQYF,TGTTCCTCGGGGGGGGGTACTCCGGGAGAGACCCAGTACTTC
NA,TRBV7-9,NA,TRBJ2-7,CASSLSGGNGEQYF,TGTGCCAGCAGCTTGAGCGGAGGGAATGGCGAGCAGTACTTC
TRBD2,TRBV29-1,NA,TRBJ2-5,CSVEDLGGYGETQYF,TGCAGCGTTGAAGATCTGGGGGGGTACGGGGAGACCCAGTACTTC
TRBD2,TRBV5-1,NA,TRBJ2-7,CASSPTSGSTYEQYF,TGCGCCAGCAGCCCCACTAGCGGGAGTACCTACGAGCAGTACTTC
NA,TRBV20-1,NA,TRBJ2-1,CSARLYNEQFF,TGCAGTGCTAGACTCTACAATGAGCAGTTCTTC
TRBD2,TRBV5-1,once,TRBJ2-1,CASSLAGTSSYNEQFF,TGCGCCAGCAGCTTGGCCGGGACTAGCTCTTACAATGAGCAGTTCTTC
TRBD1,TRBV19,once,TRBJ2-7,CASSTFLGTGAEQYF,TGTGCCAGTAGTACCTTCCTTGGGACAGGGGCCGAGCAGTACTTC
TRBD2,TRBV7-9,NA,TRBJ2-3,CASSLPGGFSDTQYF,TGTGCCAGCAGTCTCCCCGGGGGGTTTTCGGATACGCAGTATTTT
NA,TRBV4-1,few,TRBJ1-2,CASSQVAFLSYTF,TGCGCCAGCAGCCAAGTGGCCTTTTTGAGCTACACCTTC
TRBD1,TRBV7-2,NA,TRBJ2-1,CASSSILETGVDNEQFF,TGTGCCAGCAGCTCCATTCTCGAGACAGGGGTGGACAATGAGCAGTTCTTC
NA,TRBV30,NA,TRBJ2-7,CAWSEDSYEQYF,TGTGCCTGGAGTGAGGACTCATACGAGCAGTACTTC
NA,TRBV7-8,once,TRBJ2-7,CASSPGAPYEQYF,TGTGCCAGCAGCCCAGGGGCGCCCTACGAGCAGTACTTC
NA,TRBV29-1,NA,TRBJ1-1,CSVLVGGGTEAFF,TGCAGCGTTCTGGTTGGGGGAGGCACTGAAGCTTTCTTT
TRBD1,TRBV5-1,NA,TRBJ1-3,CASSRDSPGNTIYF,TGCGCCAGCAGCCGGGACAGCCCTGGAAACACCATATATTTT
NA,TRBV27,NA,TRBJ1-2,CASSSGGNYGYTF,TGTGCCAGCAGTTCGGGGGGCAACTATGGCTACACCTTC
TRBD2,TRBV7-2,NA,TRBJ2-3,CASSIGLAGPAPQYF,TGTGCCAGCAGCATAGGACTAGCGGGCCCTGCCCCGCAGTATTTT
NA,TRBV3-1/TRBV3-2,NA,TRBJ1-2,CASSQGSRVRNGYTF,TGTGCCAGCAGCCAAGGATCCAGGGTGAGAAATGGCTACACCTTC
NA,TRBV21-1,NA,TRBJ2-7,CASSAQPGLAGGPLAYEQYF,TGTGCCAGCAGCGCACAACCCGGACTAGCGGGAGGCCCGCTTGCCTACGAGCAGTACTTC
NA,TRBV28,NA,TRBJ1-2,CASSTYRDGYTF,TGTGCCAGCAGCACCTACCGGGATGGCTACACCTTC
TRBD1,TRBV7-8,NA,TRBJ1-2,CASSLGDRGRDYGYTF,TGTGCCAGCAGCTTAGGGGACAGGGGGCGCGACTATGGCTACACCTTC
TRBD2,TRBV2,NA,TRBJ2-1,CASRPLAGVYNEQFF,TGTGCCAGCAGACCGCTAGCGGGGGTCTACAATGAGCAGTTCTTC
NA,TRBV21-1,NA,TRBJ2-4,CASSKDRGLGLAKNIQYF,TGTGCCAGCAGCAAAGACCGGGGGTTGGGACTAGCCAAAAACATTCAGTACTTC
TRBD2,TRBV18,NA,TRBJ2-7,CASSPGTSSGTNYEQYF,TGTGCCAGCTCACCGGGAACGTCTAGCGGGACTAACTACGAGCAGTACTTC
NA,TRBV4-1,NA,TRBJ1-2,CASSQEAVAAYGYTF,TGCGCCAGCAGCCAAGAGGCGGTCGCGGCCTATGGCTACACCTTC
NA,TRBV18,NA,TRBJ2-3,CASSITNRADGTQYF,TGTGCCAGCTCCATAACTAACAGGGCGGACGGTACGCAGTATTTT
NA,TRBV4-1,NA,TRBJ1-3,CASSPGTLPGNTIYF,TGCGCCAGCAGCCCCGGGACACTCCCTGGAAACACCATATATTTT
NA,TRBV28,NA,TRBJ1-1,CASSFWPGEAFF,TGTGCCAGCAGTTTCTGGCCTGGTGAAGCTTTCTTT
TRBD1,TRBV27,NA,TRBJ1-2,CASSLRGQGADGYTF,TGTGCCAGCAGTTTACGGGGACAGGGGGCCGATGGCTACACCTTC
TRBD1,TRBV7-9,NA,TRBJ1-1,CASSFQGALEAFF,TGTGCCAGCAGCTTCCAGGGGGCGCTTGAAGCTTTCTTT